This T cell receptor (beta chain) appears in the sequencing data of a study of blood T cell repertoires in COVID-19. Study in general: Whether acute or convalescent, the COVID-19 samples came from the United States, Italy and Spain. PBMCs, B-cell-depleted T cells, or T cells provided the cDNA or gDNA that made up the material.

In the authors' methods: Estimation of nucleated cell counts was performed using reference gene primer amplification. Profiled with immunoSEQ multiplex PCR; TCRdb holds only in-frame clones, not every one. That table is the source of V, J and clone size, and D and trimming were worked out from the DNA. The sample gives 250,000 or so clones, about 90% of which show up once; 5.5% to 8% is in the top ten. CDR1 is GTSNPN, CDR2 SVGIG, per germline (reference sequence). After removal of 3 bases from V and 2 bases from J, the junction contained 4 bases not matched to a gene. CDR3 length: 15 residues. V is TRBV30 and J is TRBJ1-5; 10 bases match TRBD1. The source of this sequence is a man between 60 and 75 years old with acute or convalescent COVID-19. The sequencing input was peripheral blood. The CDR3 DNA reads as TGTGCCTGGAGCGCCGGGACAGGGGGCAATCAGCCCCAGCATTTT. Amino acids: CAWSAGTGGNQPQHF.